A selection of T cell receptor beta chains follows, all from one sample in a study of cytomegalovirus exposure and HLA in healthy donors. TCRdb's copy holds only in-frame clones and misses some; the assay was immunoSEQ multiplex PCR. This table holds about 130,000 clones, nearly 10% found once. Input material: PBMCs. The receptor set was obtained from a man aged 45 to 65 in good health and CMV-seronegative. Each CDR3 is given with its conserved first and last residue. The order of the fields is CDR3 protein, CDR3 DNA, D gene, clone size, V gene, J gene. The D gene is left open where the match is weak. Not all rows give a size; the values are once, few, many and, for expanded clones, a class.

CASSQVEGTSNEQYF	TGCGCCAGCAGCCAAGTTGAAGGGACTAGCAACGAGCAGTACTTC	TRBD2	NA	TRBV4-1	TRBJ2-7
CASSGTNYGYTF	TGTGCAAGCAGTGGGACAAACTATGGCTACACCTTC	NA	NA	TRBV2	TRBJ1-2
CASTRTDNYEQYF	TGTGCCAGCACCCGGACAGATAACTACGAGCAGTACTTC	NA	few	TRBV28	TRBJ2-7
CASSALLAVSSYNEQFF	TGTGCCAGCAGTGCCTTACTAGCGGTGAGCTCCTACAATGAGCAGTTCTTC	TRBD2	NA	TRBV6-1	TRBJ2-1
CAISDPGPTKAQYF	TGTGCCATCAGTGATCCTGGGCCAACCAAGGCCCAGTACTTC	NA	few	TRBV10-3	TRBJ2-5
CASSARLARTDTQYF	TGTGCCAGCAGCGCTCGACTCGCACGCACAGATACGCAGTATTTT	NA	NA	TRBV7-9	TRBJ2-3
CASGAYTEAFF	TGTGCCAGCGGGGCTTACACTGAAGCTTTCTTT	NA	NA	TRBV2	TRBJ1-1
CASSLEYLRGGFQETQYF	TGTGCCAGCAGCTTAGAGTATTTGCGGGGGGGGTTCCAAGAGACCCAGTACTTC	TRBD2	NA	TRBV11-2	TRBJ2-5
CASGGEYEQFF	TGTGCCAGCGGGGGGGAGTATGAGCAGTTCTTC	TRBD2	few	TRBV9	TRBJ2-1
CSVVLGHPRGATNEKLFF	TGCAGCGTTGTCCTGGGACACCCTAGGGGAGCAACTAATGAAAAACTGTTTTTT	NA	few	TRBV29-1	TRBJ1-4
CASSRRGISTDTQYF	TGCGCCAGCAGCCGACGCGGGATTAGCACAGATACGCAGTATTTT	NA	few	TRBV4-1	TRBJ2-3
CASSGTSETQYF	TGTGCCAGCAGTGGGACAAGTGAGACCCAGTACTTC	NA	NA	TRBV7-9	TRBJ2-5
CAISGQAVQETQYF	TGTGCCATCAGTGGACAGGCAGTCCAAGAGACCCAGTACTTC	NA	NA	TRBV10-3	TRBJ2-5
CASSVGDRGTSQPQHF	TGCGCCAGCAGTGTAGGGGACAGGGGTACGAGTCAGCCCCAGCATTTT	TRBD1	few	TRBV10-2	TRBJ1-5
CAWSPGSVPETQYF	TGTGCCTGGAGTCCCGGTAGCGTCCCAGAGACCCAGTACTTC	NA	NA	TRBV30	TRBJ2-5
CASSQQGGGYEQYF	TGTGCCAGCAGTCAGCAGGGAGGTGGGTACGAGCAGTACTTC	NA	few	TRBV28	TRBJ2-7
CSVEVQPRGSSYNEQFF	TGCAGCGTTGAAGTTCAACCCAGGGGGAGCTCCTACAATGAGCAGTTCTTC	TRBD1	NA	TRBV29-1	TRBJ2-1